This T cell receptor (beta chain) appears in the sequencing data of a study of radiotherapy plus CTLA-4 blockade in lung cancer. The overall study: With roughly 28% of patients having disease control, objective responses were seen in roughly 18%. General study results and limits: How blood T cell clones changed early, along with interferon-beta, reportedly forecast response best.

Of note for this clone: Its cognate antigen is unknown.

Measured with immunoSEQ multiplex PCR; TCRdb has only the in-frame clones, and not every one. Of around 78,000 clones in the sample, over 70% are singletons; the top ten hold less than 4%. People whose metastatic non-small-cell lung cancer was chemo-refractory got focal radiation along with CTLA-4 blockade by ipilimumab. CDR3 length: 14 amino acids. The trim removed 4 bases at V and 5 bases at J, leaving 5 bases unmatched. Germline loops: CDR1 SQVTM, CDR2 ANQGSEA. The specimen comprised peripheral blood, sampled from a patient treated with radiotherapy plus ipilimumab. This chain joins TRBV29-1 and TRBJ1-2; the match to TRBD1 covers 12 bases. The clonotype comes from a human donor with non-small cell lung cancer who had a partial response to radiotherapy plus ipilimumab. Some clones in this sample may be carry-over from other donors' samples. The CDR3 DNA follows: TGCAGCGTTGTTGGGACAGGGGGCTTGTATGGCTACACCTTC. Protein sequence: CSVVGTGGLYGYTF.